The 21 T cell receptor beta chains below come from one sample, sequenced in a study of shared clonotypes between healthy human individuals. Only in-frame clones appear in the TCRdb table, and some are missing; sequencing was by immunoSEQ multiplex PCR. The data contain 2 million to 2.5 million clones, nearly 97% of them singletons. Sequenced material: naive CD4+ T cells sorted from blood. Noted subset: CD45RA+ positively selected. The receptors stem from a man aged 18 to 30 in good health.

Remarks on this clone: The sample contains more than one DNA sequence encoding this CDR3. The chain carries TRBV18 and TRBJ1-2, with a weak D call TRBD1 (5 bases). The CDR3 extends over 12 amino acids. Germline-derived CDR1 and CDR2 are KGHSH and LQKENI. Deletions cut 6 bases from V and 4 bases from J, with 9 bases between. The chain's CDR3 is CASSPGGYGYTF. CDR3 coding DNA: TGTGCCAGCTCCCCGGGGGGCTATGGCTACACCTTC.

This chain uses TRBV25-1 with TRBJ2-2; 11 positions match TRBD2. Germline loops: CDR1 MGHDK, CDR2 SYGVNS. CDR3 size: 16 residues. V shed 6 bases, J shed 5 bases, and the junction held 8 bases outside the gene matches. The CDR3 nucleotides are TGTGCCAGCAGCCGAACTAGCGGGAGTTTTACCGGGGAGCTGTTTTTT. Translated, it gives CASSRTSGSFTGELFF.

The gene calls are TRBV6-6 and TRBJ2-7; no reliable D call. Trimming took 6 bases from V and 0 from J, leaving 12 bases between them. Per germline, CDR1 MNHNY and CDR2 SVGAGI (reference sequence). The CDR3 is 14 residues long. CDR3 sequence: CASSPRPSSYEQYF. The CDR3 DNA reads TGTGCCAGCAGCCCCCGGCCCTCCTCCTACGAGCAGTACTTC.

The chain employs TRBV6-5 and TRBJ2-2; possibly TRBD1 or TRBD2 for D (5 bases each). CDR3 length: 13 residues. Germline V CDR1 and CDR2: MNHEY, SVGAGI. V was cut by 6 bases and J by 8 bases, with 13 bases left in between. The CDR3 nucleotides are TGTGCCAGCAGCCGGGGCCGTGGTGGGGAGCTGTTTTTT. It yields the protein CASSRGRGGELFF.

About this clone itself: Other DNA sequences in the same sample also yield this CDR3. V is TRBV5-1 and J is TRBJ2-2; a possible D gene is TRBD1 (6 bases). Germline V CDR1 and CDR2: SGHRS, YFSETQ. The length of the CDR3 is 14 residues. V lost 0 bases and J 4 bases, leaving 7 bases between the germline ends. The CDR3 loop is CASSLDRATGELFF. CDR3 nucleotides: TGCGCCAGCAGCTTGGACAGGGCCACCGGGGAGCTGTTTTTT. Full variable domain (missing parts from reference TRBV5-1 and TRBJ2-2): KAGVTQTPRYLIKTRGQQVTLSCSPISGHRSVSWYQQTPGQGLQFLFEYFSETQRNKGNFPGRFSGRQFSNSRSEMNVSTLELGDSALYLCASSLDRATGELFFGEGSRLTVL.

A single count supports this clone. The chain uses TRBV7-9 and TRBJ1-5; 9 nucleotides align to TRBD1. Germline CDR1 SEHNR, CDR2 FQNEAQ (reference sequence). The CDR3 extends over 13 amino acids. V gave up 5 bases and J gave up 6 bases; unmatched junction bases: 2. The CDR3 sequence: CASSQQGAQPQHF. Written as DNA, the CDR3 is TGTGCCAGCAGCCAACAGGGGGCTCAGCCCCAGCATTTT.

This chain uses TRBV6-5 with TRBJ1-5, with D possibly being TRBD1 (5 bases). Per germline, CDR1 MNHEY and CDR2 SVGAGI. This CDR3 spans 14 amino acids. V lost 6 bases and J lost 6, with 15 bases in between. In nucleotides, the CDR3 is TGTGCCAGCAGACGCGACAGCGTAGGTCAGCCCCAGCATTTT. The encoded protein is CASRRDSVGQPQHF.

The gene calls are TRBV9 and TRBJ1-2, with D uncertain. CDR1 is SGDLS, CDR2 YYNGEE, per germline. The CDR3 spans 13 residues. Trimming took 0 bases from V and 3 from J, leaving 6 bases between them. The CDR3 DNA reads as TGTGCCAGCAGCGTAGCCACAGACTATGGCTACACCTTC. As protein: CASSVATDYGYTF.

This rearrangement joins TRBV7-9 to TRBJ2-1; D possibly matches TRBD1 or TRBD2 (5 bases each). V was cut by 1 base and J by 10 bases, with 14 bases left in between. Germline CDR1 and CDR2: SEHNR and FQNEAQ (reference sequence). This CDR3 has 14 amino acids. DNA of the CDR3: TGTGCCAGCAGCTTAGGGGCGTCGGGGCTGGAGCAGTTCTTC. It translates to CASSLGASGLEQFF.

The chain has TRBV7-9 and TRBJ2-3, with 8 bases lining up with TRBD2. CDR1 and CDR2 (germline): SEHNR, FQNEAQ (reference sequence). The length of the CDR3 is 16 residues. The trim removed 2 bases at V and 1 base at J, leaving 5 bases unmatched. DNA for the CDR3: TGTGCCAGCAGCTTATTTCGGCGGGAGGGCACAGATACGCAGTATTTT. This translates into CASSLFRREGTDTQYF. Drawing the rest from reference TRBV7-9 and TRBJ2-3, the complete variable domain is DTGVSQNPRHKITKRGQNVTFRCDPISEHNRLYWYRQTLGQGPEFLTYFQNEAQLEKSRLLSDRFSAERPKGSFSTLEIQRTEQGDSAMYLCASSLFRREGTDTQYFGPGTRLTVL.

V is TRBV4-2 and J is TRBJ2-3; D remains ambiguous. Germline V gene sequence: CDR1 LGHNA, CDR2 YNFKEQ. The CDR3 runs to 12 residues. V was shortened by 4 bases and J by 3 bases, with 5 bases between the two germline ends. CDR3 region: CASSRWTDTQYF. The CDR3 DNA follows: TGTGCCAGCAGCCGTTGGACAGATACGCAGTATTTT.

The V and J genes are TRBV6-1 and TRBJ2-1; 10 nucleotides agree with TRBD2. Germline V lookup: CDR1 MNHNS, CDR2 SASEGT. The CDR3 consists of 15 residues. With 2 bases clipped from V and 7 bases from J, the junction kept 5 bases outside the gene matches. The CDR3 coding sequence is TGTGCCAGCAGTGAATGGCTAGCGGGGGTGAATGAGCAGTTCTTC. Protein sequence: CASSEWLAGVNEQFF.

Here the CDR3 DNA reads TGTGCCAGCAGGGGGACAGCAAAGAACTACAATGAGCAGTTCTTC. Translating gives CASRGTAKNYNEQFF. J is TRBJ2-1 and V is TRBV5-6; 7 nucleotides line up with TRBD1. The V and J ends lost 5 bases and 3 bases, in that order; junction bases with no gene match: 8. This CDR3 has 15 amino acids. Germline values: CDR1 SGHDT, CDR2 YYEEEE.

In its sample, this clone was seen once. The V gene is TRBV30, the J gene TRBJ2-5, with D possibly being TRBD2 (6 bases). The length of the CDR3 is 13 residues. The germline V gene encodes CDR1 GTSNPN and CDR2 SVGIG (reference sequence). Trimming left V 3 bases short and J 2 bases short, with 10 bases between. DNA of the CDR3: TGTGCCTGGAGCGCGGGAAGACAAGAGACCCAGTACTTC. Residues: CAWSAGRQETQYF.

The genes are TRBV10-1 and TRBJ2-7; D gene unclear. This CDR3 region has 12 residues. V was clipped by 2 bases and J by 6 bases, with 8 bases between them. Germline V lookup: CDR1 WNHNN, CDR2 SYGVQD (reference sequence). The CDR3 DNA is TGCGCCAGCAGTGAGCGCCGTGGCGAGCAGTACTTC. Protein: CASSERRGEQYF.

CDR3 bases: TGCGCCAGCAGCAAAGGGACTAGCAGAGCCACCACAGATACGCAGTATTTT. Its protein is CASSKGTSRATTDTQYF. The J gene is TRBJ2-3, the V gene TRBV5-1; 9 bases map to TRBD2. The CDR3 runs to 17 residues. Per germline, CDR1 SGHRS and CDR2 YFSETQ. With V trimmed by 4 bases and J by 2 bases, 11 bases remained unmatched.

The genes are TRBV25-1 and TRBJ2-2; a weak D match, TRBD1 (5 bases). The V gene's germline CDR1 is MGHDK and CDR2 SYGVNS. The CDR3 runs 16 residues. V shed 7 bases and J shed 3 bases, with 18 bases lying between them. The DNA for the CDR3 is TGTGCCAGCACGAATAGTGCGCCAGGGCACACCGGGGAGCTGTTTTTT. Its translation is CASTNSAPGHTGELFF.

Worth noting for this clone: Additional DNA sequences in this sample encode the identical CDR3. This chain joins TRBV27 and TRBJ1-3; D gene unclear. Germline CDR1 reads MNHEY; CDR2 reads SMNVEV (reference sequence). Trimming shortened V by 2 bases and J by 0 bases, and 2 bases separated the two germline ends. The CDR3 runs 13 residues. The CDR3 sequence: CASSLSSGNTIYF. CDR3 in DNA: TGTGCCAGCAGTTTAAGCTCTGGAAACACCATATATTTT.

The chain joins TRBV6-1 to TRBJ2-7; D is undetermined. The V and J ends lost 6 bases and 5 bases respectively, with 17 bases between them. The CDR3 contains 14 residues. The germline V gene has CDR1 MNHNS and CDR2 SASEGT. CDR3 in amino acids: CASRPGPILDEQYF. In DNA, the CDR3 is TGTGCCAGCAGACCCGGGCCCATACTCGACGAGCAGTACTTC.

In DNA form, the CDR3 reads TGTGCCAGCAGCCAAAGGACTAGCGGTTACGAGCAGTACTTC. It is translated as CASSQRTSGYEQYF. This sequence joins TRBV7-9 and TRBJ2-7, with 10 bases matching TRBD2. V shed 5 bases, J shed 4 bases, and the junction held 5 bases outside the gene matches. The CDR3 runs to 14 residues. From germline, CDR1 is SEHNR and CDR2 FQNEAQ (reference sequence).

The rearrangement uses TRBV6-4 and TRBJ2-3; D not certain. Deletions cut 0 bases from V and 5 bases from J, with 0 bases between. This CDR3 spans 11 amino acids. Germline V CDR1 and CDR2: MRHNA, SNTAGT. The CDR3 DNA is TGTGCCAGCAGTGACTCAGATACGCAGTATTTT. Its protein product is CASSDSDTQYF.